One sample yielded the 24 T cell receptor beta chains listed below, sequenced in a study of cytomegalovirus exposure and HLA in healthy donors. The repertoire was sequenced with immunoSEQ multiplex PCR; TCRdb's copy has only in-frame clones and lacks some. The sample lists about 140,000 clones, approximately 86% occurring once. Sequencing was performed on PBMCs. The receptors were gathered from a woman aged 18-29 years in good health and CMV-seropositive.

The chain joins TRBV5-1 to TRBJ1-6; possibly TRBD1 for D (6 bases). The CDR3 is made up of 14 amino acids. V lost 3 bases and J lost 6, with 10 bases in between. From germline, CDR1 is SGHRS and CDR2 YFSETQ. The CDR3 region has the DNA TGCGCCAGCAGCTCCGACAGGTCTAATTCACCCCTCCACTTT. Translation gives CASSSDRSNSPLHF.

J is TRBJ1-3 and V is TRBV6-1, with a weak D call TRBD1 (6 bases). V shed 5 bases and J shed 3 bases, with 14 bases lying between them. The CDR3 sequence is 15 residues long. Germline V CDR1 and CDR2: MNHNS, SASEGT. The CDR3 here is CASSSPDSFGNTIYF. Here the CDR3 DNA reads TGTGCCAGCAGTTCCCCGGACAGTTTTGGAAACACCATATATTTT.

The chain employs TRBV5-5 and TRBJ2-4; the D is unclear. The V gene lost 0 bases and the J gene lost 0 bases, with 4 bases spanning the gap. Per germline, CDR1 SGHKS and CDR2 YYEKEE (reference sequence). The CDR3 is 14 residues long. Here the CDR3 reads CASSLAQAKNIQYF. CDR3 nucleotides: TGTGCCAGCAGCTTGGCCCAAGCCAAAAACATTCAGTACTTC.

The CDR3 region is CASSPQIDNTGELFF. The CDR3 DNA is TGTGCCAGCAGCCCTCAAATAGATAACACCGGGGAGCTGTTTTTT. The V call is TRBV28, the J call TRBJ2-2; D is unresolved. Trimming left V 6 bases short and J 2 bases short, with 13 bases between. This CDR3 spans 15 amino acids. CDR1 is MDHEN, CDR2 SYDVKM, per germline.

The chain couples TRBV11-2 to TRBJ1-6; no reliable D call. The CDR3 runs 14 residues. Germline values: CDR1 SGHAT, CDR2 FQNNGV. V lost 6 bases and J lost 4, with 10 bases in between. CDR3 bases: TGTGCCAGCAGAACCGGGTTTTATAATTCACCCCTCCACTTT. As protein: CASRTGFYNSPLHF.

This sequence joins TRBV19 and TRBJ1-6; a weak D match, TRBD1 (6 bases). The CDR3 covers 15 residues. The germline V and J ends were trimmed by 6 bases and 8 bases, with 17 bases remaining between them. The V gene's germline CDR1 is LNHDA and CDR2 SQIVND (reference sequence). The CDR3 DNA sequence: TGTGCCAGTAGATATTCACAGGGAGAGGATTCACCCCTCCACTTT. Amino acids: CASRYSQGEDSPLHF.

The V call is TRBV28, the J call TRBJ1-2; TRBD1 agrees at 7 bases. V trimming: 0 bases; J trimming: 3 bases; junction bases outside the gene matches: 4. Per the germline V gene, CDR1 is MDHEN and CDR2 is SYDVKM. CDR3 length equals 15 residues. Here the CDR3 reads CASSLWSQGDYGYTF. The CDR3 nucleotides read TGTGCCAGCAGTTTATGGTCCCAGGGGGACTATGGCTACACCTTC.

The CDR3 bases are TGTGCCAGTACTTTCGCCACCGGACGGACTAGCCCCAATGAGCAGTTCTTC. Protein product: CASTFATGRTSPNEQFF. This sequence joins TRBV19 and TRBJ2-1; 8 bases are shared with TRBD2. Germline CDR1 LNHDA, CDR2 SQIVND (reference sequence). The CDR3 totals 17 residues. With 7 bases clipped from V and 6 bases from J, the junction kept 17 bases outside the gene matches.

The chain joins TRBV29-1 to TRBJ1-3; possibly TRBD1 for D (5 bases). The CDR3 sequence is 12 residues long. The ends were cut back, 6 bases at V and 4 bases at J, with 10 bases in the middle. Germline V lookup: CDR1 SQVTM, CDR2 ANQGSEA. DNA of the CDR3: TGCAGCGTAGGGACTGGAGGAAACACCATATATTTT. Protein product: CSVGTGGNTIYF.

This chain uses TRBV7-9 with TRBJ2-2, with D possibly being TRBD1 (5 bases). The CDR3 loop spans 15 amino acids. CDR1 SEHNR and CDR2 FQNEAQ come from the germline V gene (reference sequence). Trimming stripped 4 bases from V and 4 bases from J, with 13 bases between. CDR3 loop: CASSWTTGITGELFF. As DNA, the CDR3 is TGTGCCAGCAGCTGGACAACAGGAATCACCGGGGAGCTGTTTTTT.

The rearrangement joins TRBV6-4 to TRBJ1-1, with TRBD1 identical over 7 bases. Germline V gene sequence: CDR1 MRHNA, CDR2 SNTAGT. CDR3 size: 13 residues. V was clipped by 6 bases and J by 5 bases; unmatched bases: 6. The CDR3 spells CASSETGRTEAFF. CDR3 DNA: TGTGCCAGCAGCGAGACAGGGCGGACTGAAGCTTTCTTT.

This clone was detected only once. The CDR3 reads CASSPDRVNYGYTF. CDR3 sequence (DNA): TGTGCCAGCAGTCCGGACAGAGTTAACTATGGCTACACCTTC. The chain carries TRBV6-1 and TRBJ1-2; D perhaps matches TRBD1 (6 bases). Germline V gene lookup returns CDR1 MNHNS and CDR2 SASEGT. Deletions cut 5 bases from V and 1 base from J, with 11 bases between. The CDR3 contains 14 residues.

The chain carries TRBV5-1 and TRBJ2-1, with 11 bases fitting TRBD2. The CDR3 is made up of 16 amino acids. V shed 6 bases and J 10 bases; nucleotides not matched to a gene: 15. Germline lookup yields CDR1 SGHRS and CDR2 YFSETQ. The CDR3 region is CASTFTSGGAIGEQFF. The CDR3 DNA reads TGCGCCAGCACCTTTACTAGCGGGGGAGCTATTGGAGAGCAGTTCTTC.

The chain employs TRBV6-5 and TRBJ2-1; 7 bases line up with TRBD2. This CDR3 spans 14 amino acids. The J segment lost 4 bases and the V segment lost 2 bases, leaving 2 bases of the junction unmatched. The germline gives CDR1 MNHEY, CDR2 SVGAGI. CDR3 DNA sequence: TGTGCCAGCAGTTACGCGGGAGTGTACAATGAGCAGTTCTTC. It is translated as CASSYAGVYNEQFF.

The chain couples TRBV15 to TRBJ2-2; TRBD1 might be the D (5 bases). The V gene lost 1 base and the J gene lost 5 bases, with 11 bases spanning the gap. This CDR3 is 15 amino acids long. Germline CDR1 reads LNHNV; CDR2 reads YYDKDF (reference sequence). This CDR3 is CATSRVGAVTGELFF. Written as DNA, the CDR3 is TGTGCCACCAGCAGAGTAGGGGCGGTAACCGGGGAGCTGTTTTTT.

The chain recombines TRBV7-8 with TRBJ2-2, with D possibly being TRBD2 (6 bases). Germline loops: CDR1 SGHVS, CDR2 FQNEAQ. V shed 1 base and J shed 4 bases, with 13 bases lying between them. CDR3 length: 16 amino acids. The CDR3 spells CASSLVEGRGTGELFF. The DNA for the CDR3 is TGTGCCAGCAGCTTAGTGGAGGGACGGGGCACCGGGGAGCTGTTTTTT.

This rearrangement joins TRBV6-6 to TRBJ1-2; maybe TRBD1 (5 bases). The CDR3 is made up of 14 amino acids. The germline gives CDR1 MNHNY, CDR2 SVGAGI (reference sequence). The V gene lost 4 bases and the J gene lost 4 bases, with 13 bases spanning the gap. CDR3 sequence: CASSLPGDLYGYTF. In nucleotides, the CDR3 is TGTGCCAGCAGTTTACCGGGGGACCTCTATGGCTACACCTTC.

The V call is TRBV2, the J call TRBJ2-3; TRBD1 might be the D (6 bases). Trimming removed 3 bases at V and 2 bases at J, with 12 bases between. The CDR3 is made up of 15 amino acids. CDR1 is SNHLY and CDR2 is FYNNEI in the germline V gene. The CDR3 loop is CASSDGTSDTDTQYF. Written as DNA, the CDR3 is TGTGCCAGCAGTGACGGGACAAGTGACACAGATACGCAGTATTTT.

This clone turned up a few times. The chain carries TRBV7-9 and TRBJ2-7, with unresolved D. Deletions cut 2 bases from V and 0 bases from J, with 17 bases between. The germline V gene encodes CDR1 SEHNR and CDR2 FQNEAQ (reference sequence). CDR3 size: 17 residues. CDR3 in DNA: TGTGCCAGCAGCTTATTGATGCTAGGTGCTCCCTCCTACGAGCAGTACTTC. Its protein is CASSLLMLGAPSYEQYF.

The rearrangement uses TRBV5-1 and TRBJ2-3, with 7 bases matching TRBD2. With 0 bases clipped from V and 11 bases from J, the junction kept 3 bases outside the gene matches. The CDR3 sequence is 12 residues long. Germline V gives CDR1 SGHRS, CDR2 YFSETQ. The CDR3: CASSLGEGGQYF. CDR3 bases: TGCGCCAGCAGCTTGGGGGAGGGCGGGCAGTATTTT.

The chain uses TRBV6-5 and TRBJ2-7, with D hard to call. CDR1 MNHEY and CDR2 SVGAGI come from the germline V gene. There are 13 residues in the CDR3. Deletions cut 0 bases from V and 2 bases from J, with 5 bases between. CDR3 residues: CASSYSRAYEQYF. The CDR3 DNA is TGTGCCAGCAGTTACTCTCGGGCCTACGAGCAGTACTTC.

V and J are TRBV14 and TRBJ2-5; TRBD1 might be the D (5 bases). Germline V gives CDR1 SGHDN, CDR2 FVKESK. This CDR3 is 16 amino acids long. Trimming removed 2 bases from V and 2 bases from J, with 15 bases in between. The CDR3 DNA reads as TGTGCCAGCAGCCAACTGGGGCATCCCGCTCAAGAGACCCAGTACTTC. Translating it yields CASSQLGHPAQETQYF.

The chain joins TRBV19 to TRBJ2-1; the match to TRBD2 covers 12 bases. The germline gives CDR1 LNHDA, CDR2 SQIVND (reference sequence). This CDR3 has 15 amino acids. The trim removed 5 bases at V and 3 bases at J, leaving 2 bases unmatched. The CDR3 here is CASSQTSGGYNEQFF. The CDR3 DNA reads TGTGCCAGTAGTCAGACTAGCGGGGGCTACAATGAGCAGTTCTTC.

CDR3 in DNA: TGCGCCAGCAGCCACGCTAGTACTAATGAGCAGTTCTTC. Translation: CASSHASTNEQFF. The chain is built from TRBV4-3 and TRBJ2-1; the D is unclear. The CDR3 runs to 13 residues. Germline V gene data show CDR1 as LGHNA and CDR2 as YSLEER. Deletions cut 3 bases from V and 7 bases from J, with 10 bases between.